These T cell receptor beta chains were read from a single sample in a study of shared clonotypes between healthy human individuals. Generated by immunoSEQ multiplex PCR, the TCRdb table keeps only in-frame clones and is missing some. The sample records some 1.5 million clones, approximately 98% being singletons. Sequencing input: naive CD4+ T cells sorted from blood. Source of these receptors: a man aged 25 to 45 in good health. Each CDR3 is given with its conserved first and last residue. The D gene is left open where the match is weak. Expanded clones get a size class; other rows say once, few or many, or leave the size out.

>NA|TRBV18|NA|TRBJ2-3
TGTGCCAGCTCACCCGTCGATACGCAGTATTTT
CASSPVDTQYF
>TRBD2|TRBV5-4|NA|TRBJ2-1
TGTGCCAGCAGCTTACTAGCGGGCCAATACAATGAGCAGTTCTTC
CASSLLAGQYNEQFF
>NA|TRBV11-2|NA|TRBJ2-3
TGTGCCAGCAGCTCGATAACCGGGACACGGATAGGGACAGATACGCAGTATTTT
CASSSITGTRIGTDTQYF
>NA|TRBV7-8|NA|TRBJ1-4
TGTGCCAGCAGCCCGGCCAGGGTTTCGCGTCGTGAAAAACTGTTTTTT
CASSPARVSRREKLFF
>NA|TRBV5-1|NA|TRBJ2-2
TGCGCCAGCAGCTTGAGGCAGGGAGGCACCGGGGAGCTGTTTTTT
CASSLRQGGTGELFF
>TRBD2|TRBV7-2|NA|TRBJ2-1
TGTGCCAGCAGCTTAGGACTAGCGGGAGGGAGGGTTGAGCAGTTCTTC
CASSLGLAGGRVEQFF
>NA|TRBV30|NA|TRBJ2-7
TGTGCCTGGAGGCTCCGGGACACCTACTCCTACGAGCAGTACTTC
CAWRLRDTYSYEQYF
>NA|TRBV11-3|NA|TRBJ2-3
TGTGCCAGCAGCTTATCCGTCGACAGAAAAACGCAGTATTTT
CASSLSVDRKTQYF
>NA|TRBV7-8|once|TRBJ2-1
TGTGCCGCCCAAGGGGGGTCCTCCTACAATGAGCAGTTCTTC
CAAQGGSSYNEQFF
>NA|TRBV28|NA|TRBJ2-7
TGTGCCAGCAGTTTATTCGAGCGGACCTACGAGCAGTACTTC
CASSLFERTYEQYF
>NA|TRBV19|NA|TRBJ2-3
TGTGCCAGTAGTCCCGGGACTAGCACAGATACGCAGTATTTT
CASSPGTSTDTQYF
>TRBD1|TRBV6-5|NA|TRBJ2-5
TGTGCCAGCAGTTCTTGGACAGGGAACCAAGAGACCCAGTACTTC
CASSSWTGNQETQYF
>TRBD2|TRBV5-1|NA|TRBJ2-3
TGCGCCAGCAGCGATAGCGGGAGACAGAGGACAGATACGCAGTATTTT
CASSDSGRQRTDTQYF
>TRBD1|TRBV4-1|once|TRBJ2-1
TGCGCCAGCAGCCAAGACGGGACAGGGTGGGCTGAGCAGTTCTTC
CASSQDGTGWAEQFF
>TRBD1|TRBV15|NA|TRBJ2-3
TGTGCCACCAGCAGAACAGGGGATAGCACAGATACGCAGTATTTT
CATSRTGDSTDTQYF
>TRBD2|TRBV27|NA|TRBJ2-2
TGTGCCAGCAGTAGGGTAGCGGGAGAGGGCGGGGAGCTGTTTTTT
CASSRVAGEGGELFF
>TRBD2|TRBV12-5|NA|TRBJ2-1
TGTGCTAGTGCCCAGGAACTAGCGGGTGAGCAGTTCTTC
CASAQELAGEQFF
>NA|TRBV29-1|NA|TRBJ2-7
TGCAGCGTTGAAGAGAAGGGGCAGTACTTC
CSVEEKGQYF
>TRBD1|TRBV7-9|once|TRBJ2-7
TGTGCCAGCAGCTCCCCTTCGACAGGGGGCAACGAGCAGTACTTC
CASSSPSTGGNEQYF
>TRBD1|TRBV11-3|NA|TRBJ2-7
TGTGCCAGCAGCGCCGGGACAGGACGCTACGAGCAGTACTTC
CASSAGTGRYEQYF
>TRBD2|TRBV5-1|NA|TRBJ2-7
TGCGCCAGCAGCCAGAGCGGACTAGCGGGTGTCTACGAGCAGTACTTC
CASSQSGLAGVYEQYF
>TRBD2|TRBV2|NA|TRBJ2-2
TGTGCCAGCACCCGGACTAGCGGGTCCTCGAACACCGGGGAGCTGTTTTTT
CASTRTSGSSNTGELFF
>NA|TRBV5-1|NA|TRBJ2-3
TGCGCCAGCAGCTTTGACCCCACAGATACGCAGTATTTT
CASSFDPTDTQYF
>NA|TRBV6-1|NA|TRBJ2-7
TGTGCCAGCAGGGGACCACTAGGGCAGTACTTC
CASRGPLGQYF
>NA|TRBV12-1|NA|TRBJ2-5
TGTGCCAGCAGCCGACTAGCGAAGCAAGAGACCCAGTACTTC
CASSRLAKQETQYF
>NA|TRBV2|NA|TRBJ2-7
TGTGCCAGCAGTGGGGACTTCCTTCGCGAGCAGTACTTC
CASSGDFLREQYF
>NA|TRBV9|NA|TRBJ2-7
TGTGCCAGCAGCCAGGACTTGGTTAAGAACGAGCAGTACTTC
CASSQDLVKNEQYF
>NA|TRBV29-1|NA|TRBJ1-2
TGCAGCGTTGAAGATCGAAGAGGCCAGCGTGGCTACACCTTC
CSVEDRRGQRGYTF
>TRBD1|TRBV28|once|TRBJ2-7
TGTGCCAGCAGTTTACTAGGGACAGGGTCTTCCGAGCAGTACTTC
CASSLLGTGSSEQYF
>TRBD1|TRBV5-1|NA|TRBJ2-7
TGCGCCAGCAGCTCTAGGCGGGCCAGGGGGCACGACGAGCAGTACTTC
CASSSRRARGHDEQYF
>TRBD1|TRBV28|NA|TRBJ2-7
TGTGCCAGCACCATAGACAGGGGCTCCTACGAGCAGTACTTC
CASTIDRGSYEQYF
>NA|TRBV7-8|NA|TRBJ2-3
TGTGCCAGCAGCTTAGACCGCACAGATACGCAGTATTTT
CASSLDRTDTQYF
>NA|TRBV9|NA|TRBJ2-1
TGTGCCAGCAGCGAGGGGACTGGCTCTCAGGCGCAGTTCTTC
CASSEGTGSQAQFF
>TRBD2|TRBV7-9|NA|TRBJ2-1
TGTGCCAGCAGCTCCCAAGCGGGGAGCTCCTACAATGAGCAGTTCTTC
CASSSQAGSSYNEQFF
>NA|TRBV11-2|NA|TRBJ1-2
TGTGCCAGCAGCCAAGACCCGGAGAGATATGGCTACACCTTC
CASSQDPERYGYTF
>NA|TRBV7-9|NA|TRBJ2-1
TGTGCCAGGTCGACTGCTCCGAACAATGAGCAGTTCTTC
CARSTAPNNEQFF
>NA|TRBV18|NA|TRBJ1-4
TGTGCCAGCGGGGCCCAAGACCTGGGTGAAAAACTGTTTTTT
CASGAQDLGEKLFF
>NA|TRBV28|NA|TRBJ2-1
TGTGCCAGCCGGGCGCTTGGGGTTTCCTACAATGAGCAGTTCTTC
CASRALGVSYNEQFF
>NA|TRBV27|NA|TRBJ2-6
TGTGCCAGCAGTTCATTTCTGAGAAAAAGCTCTGGGGCCAACGTCCTGACTTTC
CASSSFLRKSSGANVLTF
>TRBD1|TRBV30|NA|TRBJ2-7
TGTGCCTTATCAGGGGGCTCATACGAGCAGTACTTC
CALSGGSYEQYF
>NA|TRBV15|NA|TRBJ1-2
TGTGCCACCAGCAGAGAAGGAACCAGGGGAGATGGCTACACCTTC
CATSREGTRGDGYTF
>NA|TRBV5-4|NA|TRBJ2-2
TGTGCCAGCAGCGCGACAGGAATCCGGGAGCTGTTTTTT
CASSATGIRELFF
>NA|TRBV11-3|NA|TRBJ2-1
TGTGCCAGCAGCTGGCGCCCTGGGGGTACCAATGAGCAGTTCTTC
CASSWRPGGTNEQFF
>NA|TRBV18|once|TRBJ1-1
TGTGCCAGCTCCCCCCCCGGGAACACTGAAGCTTTCTTT
CASSPPGNTEAFF
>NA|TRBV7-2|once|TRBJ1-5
TGTGCCAGCAGCCCCCGAGGAGGGCATCAGCCCCAGCATTTT
CASSPRGGHQPQHF